This T cell receptor beta chain was sequenced during a study of long-term antiretroviral therapy in people with HIV. Looking at the study overall: In the earliest collections, sampling predates the 2015 immediate-ART recommendation by about a decade. Findings and limits, study-wide: Neither ART adherence, viral resistance nor therapy changes were documented. HIV repertoires had narrower CDR3 length ranges than controls.

Trimming removed 5 bases from V and 5 bases from J; junction bases left unmatched: 8. CDR3 size: 15 residues. From germline, CDR1 is MDHEN and CDR2 SYDVKM. Comment on this clone: The antigen remains unidentified.

The assay, immunoSEQ v3.0, was run at survey level. Sequenced by immunoSEQ multiplex PCR; TCRdb stores in-frame clones only, minus some. This table holds about 30,000 clones, about 85% found once. The sequence came from a man in his fifties or sixties with HIV. Specimen: unsorted PBMCs, collected approximately 5 years before starting antiretroviral therapy. The chain carries TRBV28 and TRBJ2-2; the match to TRBD1 covers 7 bases. CDR3 bases: TGTGCCAGCAGTCCGCTGGACAGGCGGACCGGGGAGCTGTTTTTT. Its translation is CASSPLDRRTGELFF.